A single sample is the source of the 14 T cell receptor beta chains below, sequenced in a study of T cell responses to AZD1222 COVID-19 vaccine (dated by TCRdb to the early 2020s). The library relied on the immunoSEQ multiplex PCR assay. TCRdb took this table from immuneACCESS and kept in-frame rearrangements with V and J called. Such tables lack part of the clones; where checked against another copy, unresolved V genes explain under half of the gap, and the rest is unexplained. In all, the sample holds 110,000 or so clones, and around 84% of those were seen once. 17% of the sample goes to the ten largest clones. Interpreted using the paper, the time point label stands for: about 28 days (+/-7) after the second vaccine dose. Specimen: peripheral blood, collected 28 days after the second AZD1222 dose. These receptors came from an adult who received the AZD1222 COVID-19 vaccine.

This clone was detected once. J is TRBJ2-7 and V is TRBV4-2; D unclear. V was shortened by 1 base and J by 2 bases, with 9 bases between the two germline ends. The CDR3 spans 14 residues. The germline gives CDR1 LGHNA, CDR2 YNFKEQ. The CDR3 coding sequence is TGTGCCAGCAGCCAAGTCGCTGAACCCTACGAGCAGTACTTC. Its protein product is CASSQVAEPYEQYF.

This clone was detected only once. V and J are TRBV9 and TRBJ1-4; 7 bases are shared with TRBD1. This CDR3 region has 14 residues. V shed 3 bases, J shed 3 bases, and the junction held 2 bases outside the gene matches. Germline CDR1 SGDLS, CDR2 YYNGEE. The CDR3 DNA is TGTGCCAGCAGCGAAACAGGGGCTAATGAAAAACTGTTTTTT. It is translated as CASSETGANEKLFF.

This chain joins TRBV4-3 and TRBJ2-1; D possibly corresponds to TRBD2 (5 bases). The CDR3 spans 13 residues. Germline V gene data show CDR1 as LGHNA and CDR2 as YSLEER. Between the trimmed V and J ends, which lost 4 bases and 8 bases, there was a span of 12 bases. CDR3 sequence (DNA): TGCGCCAGCAGCCCACTATCCGGGGATGAGCAGTTCTTC. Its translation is CASSPLSGDEQFF.

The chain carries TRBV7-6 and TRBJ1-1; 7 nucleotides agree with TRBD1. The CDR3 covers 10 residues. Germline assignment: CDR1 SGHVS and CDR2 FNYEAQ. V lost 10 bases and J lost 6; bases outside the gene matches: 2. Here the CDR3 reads CANGTAEAFF. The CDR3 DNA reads TGTGCCAACGGGACAGCTGAAGCTTTCTTT.

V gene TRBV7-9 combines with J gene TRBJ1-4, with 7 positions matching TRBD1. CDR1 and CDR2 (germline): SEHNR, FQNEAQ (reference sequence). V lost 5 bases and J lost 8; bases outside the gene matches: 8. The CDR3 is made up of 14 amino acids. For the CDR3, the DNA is TGTGCCAGCAGCATAGACAGGGCCCTCGAAAAACTGTTTTTT. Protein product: CASSIDRALEKLFF.

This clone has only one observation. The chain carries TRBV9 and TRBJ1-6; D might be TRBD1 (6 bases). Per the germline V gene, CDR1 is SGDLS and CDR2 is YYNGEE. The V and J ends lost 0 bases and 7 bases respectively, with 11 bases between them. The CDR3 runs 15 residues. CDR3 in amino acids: CASSVAPGENSPLHF. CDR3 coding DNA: TGTGCCAGCAGCGTAGCGCCAGGGGAAAATTCACCCCTCCACTTT.

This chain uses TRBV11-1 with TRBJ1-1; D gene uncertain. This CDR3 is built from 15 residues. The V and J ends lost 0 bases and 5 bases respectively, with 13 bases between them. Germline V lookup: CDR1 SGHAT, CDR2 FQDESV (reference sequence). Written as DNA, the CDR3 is TGTGCCAGCAGCTTAGCCGTACCGGGGAGGACTGAAGCTTTCTTT. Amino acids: CASSLAVPGRTEAFF. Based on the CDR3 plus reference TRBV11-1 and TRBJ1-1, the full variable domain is EAEVAQSPRYKITEKSQAVAFWCDPISGHATLYWYRQILGQGPELLVQFQDESVVDDSQLPKDRFSAERLKGVDSTLKIQPAELGDSAMYLCASSLAVPGRTEAFFGQGTRLTVV.

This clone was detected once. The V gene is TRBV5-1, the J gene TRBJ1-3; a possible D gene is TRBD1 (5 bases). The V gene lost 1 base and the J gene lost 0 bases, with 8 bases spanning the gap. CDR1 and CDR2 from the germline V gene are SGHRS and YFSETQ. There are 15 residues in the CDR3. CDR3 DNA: TGCGCCAGCAGCTTGATGGGGGACTCTGGAAACACCATATATTTT. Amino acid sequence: CASSLMGDSGNTIYF.

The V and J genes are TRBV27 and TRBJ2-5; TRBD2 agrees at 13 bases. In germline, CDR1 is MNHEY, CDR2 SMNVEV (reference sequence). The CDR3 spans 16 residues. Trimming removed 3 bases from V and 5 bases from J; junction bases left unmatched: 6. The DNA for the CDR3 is TGTGCCAGCAGTTTGACTAGCGGGGGGCCACGGGAGACCCAGTACTTC. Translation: CASSLTSGGPRETQYF.

The CDR3 spells CATVGADTEAFF. The CDR3 DNA follows: TGTGCCACCGTGGGAGCTGACACTGAAGCTTTCTTT. This sequence joins TRBV12-3 or TRBV12-4 and TRBJ1-1; D is uncertain. V dropped 10 bases and J dropped 3 bases, with 12 bases sitting between them. The CDR3 sequence is 12 residues long.

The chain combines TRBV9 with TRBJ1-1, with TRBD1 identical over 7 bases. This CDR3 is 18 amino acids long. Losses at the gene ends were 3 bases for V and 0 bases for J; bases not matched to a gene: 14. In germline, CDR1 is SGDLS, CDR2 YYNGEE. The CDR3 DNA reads TGTGCCAGCAGCGGAGACGGGCAGGGGGGACGCATGAACACTGAAGCTTTCTTT. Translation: CASSGDGQGGRMNTEAFF.

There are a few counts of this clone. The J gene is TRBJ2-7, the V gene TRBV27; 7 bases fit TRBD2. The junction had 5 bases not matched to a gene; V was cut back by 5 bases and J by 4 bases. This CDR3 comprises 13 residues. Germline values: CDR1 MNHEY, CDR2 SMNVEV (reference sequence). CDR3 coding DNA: TGTGCCAGCAGTGGCGGGGGAGTGTACGAGCAGTACTTC. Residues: CASSGGGVYEQYF.

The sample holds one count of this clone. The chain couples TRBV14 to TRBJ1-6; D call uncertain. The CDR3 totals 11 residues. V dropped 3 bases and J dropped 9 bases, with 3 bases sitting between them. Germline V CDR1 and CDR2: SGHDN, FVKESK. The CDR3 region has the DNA TGTGCCAGCAGCCATGGTTCACCCCTCCACTTT. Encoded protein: CASSHGSPLHF.

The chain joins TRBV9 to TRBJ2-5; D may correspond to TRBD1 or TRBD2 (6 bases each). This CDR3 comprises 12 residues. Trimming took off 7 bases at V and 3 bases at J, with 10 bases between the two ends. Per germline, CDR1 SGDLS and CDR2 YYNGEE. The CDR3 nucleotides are TGTGCCAGCGGGGGCGGGAAAGAGACCCAGTACTTC. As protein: CASGGGKETQYF.